The rows below give T cell receptor beta chains drawn from one sample of a study of T cell repertoires in ileal Crohn's disease. This table comes from immunoSEQ multiplex PCR, and its TCRdb copy is limited to in-frame clones, with some not included. The sample lists around 4,200 clones, nearly 85% occurring once. The specimen sequenced was ileal tissue. The receptors shown here come from an adult with Crohn's disease. CDR3s include the opening cysteine and the closing phenylalanine or tryptophan. The order of the fields is J gene, clone size, D gene, V gene, CDR3 DNA, CDR3 protein. The D gene is left open where the match is weak. The size entry is marked missing in some rows and otherwise reads once, few, many or a size class.

TRBJ2-1,.,.,TRBV4-2,TGTGCCAGCAGCCAAGATCAGGAAGCGGTATCCTACAATGAGCAGTTCTTC,CASSQDQEAVSYNEQFF
TRBJ2-5,.,TRBD2,TRBV14,TGTGCCAGCAGCCCGGGACTAGTGGGGAAGACCCAGTACTTC,CASSPGLVGKTQYF
TRBJ1-5,.,TRBD1,TRBV19,TGTGCCAGTAGTACCATGGACAGGTCGCATCAGCCCCAGCATTTT,CASSTMDRSHQPQHF
TRBJ2-1,once,TRBD2,TRBV5-1,TGCGCCAGCAGCTATACCCTAGCGGAGGGCAATGAGCAGTTCTTC,CASSYTLAEGNEQFF
TRBJ1-1,.,TRBD1,TRBV20-1,TGCAGTGCTAGTGGGACAGGTGAAGCTTTCTTT,CSASGTGEAFF
TRBJ1-5,.,TRBD1,TRBV9,TGTGCCAGCGGACGGACAGGGGGCAATCAGCCCCAGCATTTT,CASGRTGGNQPQHF
TRBJ2-5,.,.,TRBV29-1,TGCAGCGTTGGTAGGCCCCAAGAGACCCAGTACTTC,CSVGRPQETQYF
TRBJ2-7,.,.,TRBV19,TGTGCCAGTAGTTCGTATTACGGGACAACCTACGAGCAGTACTTC,CASSSYYGTTYEQYF
TRBJ2-1,.,.,TRBV11-3,TGTGCCAGCAGCTTAATCCGGTACGTGGACAATGAGCAGTTCTTC,CASSLIRYVDNEQFF
TRBJ1-1,.,.,TRBV6-6,TGTGCCAGCAGTTACCCCGGCGGGGGGGATGGAGCTTTCTTT,CASSYPGGGDGAFF
TRBJ2-2,once,TRBD1,TRBV2,TGTGCCAGCAGTGAAGGGACAGGGGACACCGGGGAGCTGTTTTTT,CASSEGTGDTGELFF
TRBJ2-2,.,.,TRBV2,TGTGCCAGCAAGCAGCGACCGAACACCGGGGAGCTGTTTTTT,CASKQRPNTGELFF
TRBJ2-1,.,.,TRBV27,TGTGCCAGCAGTATAGGTAAAAGTGAGCAGTTCTTC,CASSIGKSEQFF
TRBJ2-7,.,TRBD1,TRBV5-4,TGTGCCAGCAGCTTTCAGGGGGCTGCGGGGCAGTACTTC,CASSFQGAAGQYF
TRBJ2-3,.,TRBD2,TRBV6-4,TGTGCCAGCAGTGTAGCGGGAGGGCCAGATACGCAGTATTTT,CASSVAGGPDTQYF
TRBJ2-1,.,.,TRBV11-2,TGTGCCAGCAGCGCCCAGCGTGCGGTTGCGTTGAACGAGCAGTTCTTC,CASSAQRAVALNEQFF
TRBJ1-2,.,.,TRBV7-8,TGTGCCAGCAGCTTAGACGAAGGCCGCGGCTACACCTTC,CASSLDEGRGYTF
TRBJ2-6,.,.,TRBV18,TGTGCCAGCTCCCCCGCCGTCTCTGGGGCCAACGTCCTGACTTTC,CASSPAVSGANVLTF
TRBJ2-2,.,TRBD2,TRBV11-3,TGTGCCAGCAGCTTAGGACTAGCGGGGGACACCGGGGAGCTGTTTTTT,CASSLGLAGDTGELFF
TRBJ1-1,.,TRBD1,TRBV7-9,TGTGCCAGCACCCCACAGGGGTGGGACACTGAAGCTTTCTTT,CASTPQGWDTEAFF
TRBJ2-3,.,.,TRBV7-2,TGTGCCAGCAGCCCGCCGGGGGATGATACGCAGTATTTT,CASSPPGDDTQYF
TRBJ1-2,few,.,TRBV7-3,TGTGCCAGCAGCCTGGACCTAAGAAGGGGCTACACCTTC,CASSLDLRRGYTF
TRBJ1-1,.,.,TRBV10-1,TGCGCCAGCAGTCGGGACTTCTCGAACACTGAAGCTTTCTTT,CASSRDFSNTEAFF
TRBJ2-7,.,TRBD2,TRBV5-1,TGCGCCAGCAGCTCCTCAGGACTAGCTTCCTACGAGCAGTACTTC,CASSSSGLASYEQYF
TRBJ1-2,.,TRBD1,TRBV5-1,TGCGCCAGCAGCAAAGGGGGCGCGAGTGGCTACACCTTC,CASSKGGASGYTF
TRBJ2-4,.,.,TRBV6-5,TGTGCCACCCACTCTAGTAACATTCAGTACTTC,CATHSSNIQYF
TRBJ1-2,.,.,TRBV7-3,TGTGCCAGCAGCTTAATAGGCTATAGTGACTACACCTTC,CASSLIGYSDYTF
TRBJ1-2,.,.,TRBV2,TGTGCCAGCAATGCCCCGGACAGTGAGAGAATAGCTTATGGCTACACCTTC,CASNAPDSERIAYGYTF
TRBJ2-2,.,.,TRBV9,TGTGCCAGCAGCGTAGAAACAGCCGGGGAGCTGTTTTTT,CASSVETAGELFF
TRBJ1-4,.,.,TRBV28,TGTGCCAGCAGGGGGGGAGGGACTCGTGAAAAACTGTTTTTT,CASRGGGTREKLFF
TRBJ2-3,.,.,TRBV6-4,TGTGCCAGCAGTGAAGCGGCTAGCACAGATACGCAGTATTTT,CASSEAASTDTQYF
TRBJ1-2,few,.,TRBV11-2,TGTGCCAGCAGCTTATACGGTGGGGAGAGCTATGGCTACACCTTC,CASSLYGGESYGYTF
TRBJ1-5,once,TRBD1,TRBV7-9,TGTGCCAGCAGCACCTCCCCGGGACAGGGGGCACGCCAGCCCCAGCATTTT,CASSTSPGQGARQPQHF
TRBJ2-7,.,.,TRBV10-3,TGTGCCATCAGTGAGCCAGGCAAGGGGTGGGAGGTCTCCTACGAGCAGTACTTC,CAISEPGKGWEVSYEQYF
TRBJ2-3,once,.,TRBV6-1,TGTGCCAGCAGTGAAGGGACTAAAACAGATACGCAGTATTTT,CASSEGTKTDTQYF
TRBJ2-3,.,TRBD2,TRBV4-2,TGTGCCAGCAGCCAAGGGGGAGGGGACACAGATACGCAGTATTTT,CASSQGGGDTDTQYF
TRBJ2-1,.,.,TRBV4-3,TGCGCCAGCAGCCAGGTAAAGCTGGAGGGCTACAATGAGCAGTTCTTC,CASSQVKLEGYNEQFF
TRBJ1-2,few,.,TRBV11-2,TGTGCCAGCAGCTTAGATTCTGGGGACGGCTACACCTTC,CASSLDSGDGYTF
TRBJ2-3,.,.,TRBV7-3,TGTGCCAGCAGCCAGGAGGTTGGAGATACGCAGTATTTT,CASSQEVGDTQYF
TRBJ2-3,.,TRBD2,TRBV6-4,TGTGCCAGCAGCCAGACTAGCGGCTCGACAGATACGCAGTATTTT,CASSQTSGSTDTQYF
TRBJ2-6,once,.,TRBV4-1,TGCGCCAGCAGCCAATTGGCAGGCGAACATCCTGGGGCCAACGTCCTGACTTTC,CASSQLAGEHPGANVLTF
TRBJ2-2,.,TRBD1,TRBV25-1,TGTGCCAGCAGTGAATTGGGACAGGGGGCTTACACCGGGGAGCTGTTTTTT,CASSELGQGAYTGELFF
TRBJ2-1,.,.,TRBV11-2,TGTGCCAGCAGCTTAGCCGTTGAGCAGTTCTTC,CASSLAVEQFF
TRBJ1-1,.,.,TRBV29-1,TGCAGCGTTGACCACGGACAGCCCAACACTGAAGCTTTCTTT,CSVDHGQPNTEAFF
TRBJ2-7,large,.,TRBV5-6,TGTGCCAGCACCACTGGGGGGGCAGGGACCCACGAGCAGTACTTC,CASTTGGAGTHEQYF
TRBJ2-1,once,.,TRBV5-1,TGCGCCAGCAGCTTAGTGTCCTACAATGAGCAGTTCTTC,CASSLVSYNEQFF
TRBJ2-7,.,TRBD1,TRBV6-1,TGTGCCAGCAGTGAAGGGGACAGCTCCTACGAGCAGTACTTC,CASSEGDSSYEQYF
TRBJ1-2,.,.,TRBV5-1,TGCGCCAGCCGAACAGGGAACTATGGCTACACCTTC,CASRTGNYGYTF
TRBJ2-3,.,TRBD2,TRBV4-3,TGCGCCAGCAGCCCTTCTAGCGGGAGTGGGGCAGATACGCAGTATTTT,CASSPSSGSGADTQYF
TRBJ2-3,.,.,TRBV12-5,TGTGCTAGTGGTTTGATGGGGTTCACAGATACGCAGTATTTT,CASGLMGFTDTQYF
TRBJ1-1,.,.,TRBV18,TGTGCCAGCTCACGAGACAGAGTGAACACTGAAGCTTTCTTT,CASSRDRVNTEAFF
TRBJ2-7,once,.,TRBV11-1,TGTGCCAGCAGCTGGAAGGAGGCGCACTACGAGCAGTACTTC,CASSWKEAHYEQYF
TRBJ1-4,.,.,TRBV6-5,TGTGCCAGCAGTCGGGACGGAAACAATGAAAAACTGTTTTTT,CASSRDGNNEKLFF
TRBJ2-2,.,TRBD2,TRBV27,TGTGCCAGCATCGAGTTTCCCCCCCGAGCGGGAGCTGCCGGGGAGCTGTTTTTT,CASIEFPPRAGAAGELFF
TRBJ1-1,.,.,TRBV19,TGTGCTAGTATGCCTGCCGGGGGAGAGAAGACTGAAGCTTTCTTT,CASMPAGGEKTEAFF
TRBJ2-1,.,.,TRBV11-2,TGTGCCAGCAGCCCCAGTCTGGCGGGACTTGAGCAGTTCTTC,CASSPSLAGLEQFF
TRBJ2-1,once,TRBD2,TRBV7-8,TGTGCCACAACCGTAACGGCTAGCGGGGGCTACAATGAGCAGTTCTTC,CATTVTASGGYNEQFF
TRBJ2-2,.,TRBD1,TRBV7-3,TGTGCCAGCAGCTTACAGGGGACAGGGGTTACCGGGGAGCTGTTTTTT,CASSLQGTGVTGELFF
TRBJ2-1,.,TRBD2,TRBV27,TGTGCCAGCAGTTTTACGGGAGGGCTTGATGAGCAGTTCTTC,CASSFTGGLDEQFF
TRBJ1-2,.,.,TRBV5-6,TGTGCCAGCAGCTTGGCCGGGGCTGAGGGCTACACCTTC,CASSLAGAEGYTF